This TCR beta chain was observed in a study of CD8 T cells in ankylosing spondylitis (dated 2017 in TCRdb). At the level of the whole study: The study profiled T cell receptor beta repertoires in healthy donors and ankylosing spondylitis patients to find disease-linked TCR variants. Peripheral blood samples were taken, and synovial fluid was additionally collected from ankylosing spondylitis patients. The whole study cohort included over a hundred healthy donors and 25 ankylosing spondylitis patients. The investigation overall reported the following: Significant enrichment of the disease-linked clones was reported in matched synovial fluid samples from ankylosing spondylitis patients. A TCR beta motif of several highly homologous amino acid variants appeared characteristic of blood from ankylosing spondylitis patients. Some of the motif variants had been reported before in the synovial fluid and blood of reactive arthritis patients, a finding that suggests common disease-initiation mechanisms. In peripheral blood, the disease-linked clones were found at relatively low frequencies and had a CD8+ phenotype.

From cysteine to phenylalanine, the CDR3 is 14 amino acids long. The only DNA kept is the CDR3, 42 bases in frame from the first base. V and J are truncated by 2 bases and 2 bases respectively, leaving an intervening sequence of 9 bases. Looking up the germline V gene yields CDR1 MDHEN and CDR2 SYDVKM. This clonotype has only a few counts. Which antigen it targets is not known. Within one base of it there is no much larger clone, and no base qualities were kept. These reads were obtained on an Illumina HiSeq 2500. Quantitative 5'-RACE with molecular barcodes was the method used to prepare the TCR beta libraries. Per the original workflow: A new computational method based on a probabilistic model of VDJ rearrangement was used to identify disease-linked TCR variants. TCRdb reworked the public reads: Q25 trimming with fastp, MiXCR clone assembly, productive beta chains retained. Every CDR3 protein is listed once, alongside the most common genes and DNA of its rows. Here the V and J calls rest on TCRdb's processing, not on the authors' analysis. The sample records 150,000 or so distinct CDR3 sequences, 25% to 35% of which are singletons. Of the sample, 6% falls within the top ten clones.

Synovial fluid samples were matched to blood samples from the same ankylosing spondylitis patients. This sequence uses TRBV28 and TRBJ1-2; a tentative D call is TRBD1 (6 bases match). This TCR derives from a male donor with ankylosing spondylitis. The specimen sequenced was synovial fluid, either unsorted or a sorted T cell fraction (not recorded which). CDR3 region: CASSLLGQNYGYTF. The nucleotide sequence reads TGTGCCAGCAGTTTACTGGGACAAAACTATGGCTACACCTTC.